The clone carrying this TCR beta chain was seen repeatedly, ten times or more. The source of the sample is a study of T cell repertoires in cytomegalovirus infection. Study-level information: TCR beta signatures that were public indicated CMV infection and matching HLA type.

TCRdb analysed the reads with MiXCR anew, one entry per CDR3 protein. This table has hundreds of thousands of distinct CDR3 sequences, roughly 9.3% appearing once. The V and J ends lost 8 bases and 4 bases, in that order; junction bases with no gene match: 8. The CDR3 extends over 15 amino acids. Germline V gene sequence: CDR1 WNHNN, CDR2 SYGVQD (reference sequence). The clonotype comes from a human donor in good health (CMV status not recorded). Some clones in this sample may be carry-over from other donors' samples. This chain uses TRBV10-1 with TRBJ2-6; 7 bases align to TRBD1. Sequencing was done on a sample of PBMCs. The chain's CDR3 is CASSDRVLGANVLTF. The DNA for the CDR3 is TGCGCCAGCTCTGACAGGGTTTTAGGGGCCAACGTCCTGACTTTC.